The clone carrying this T cell receptor beta chain has only one observation. Antigen unknown. This entry is derived from a study of cytomegalovirus exposure and HLA in healthy donors. Study-wide results and caveats: Later on, an analysis showed TCR association rates differing by HLA locus, with DRB1 the most and HLA-C the fewest. Reports state that TCR beta sequences accurately predicted most subjects' HLA-A and HLA-B alleles.

Vbeta (60) and Jbeta (13) primers were used in the PCR. Using immunoSEQ multiplex PCR, the repertoire was profiled, and TCRdb retains in-frame clones only, with some absent. In the table there are under 70,000 clones, about 70% of which are singletons. The CDR3 is 15 amino acids. The V gene lost 4 bases and the J gene lost 4 bases, with 14 bases spanning the gap. Germline lookup yields CDR1 MDHEN and CDR2 SYDVKM. The sample consisted of PBMCs. The TCR originated in a woman younger than 45 in good health and CMV-seronegative. The genes are TRBV28 and TRBJ1-3, with TRBD1 as a possible D gene (6 bases). CDR3 in DNA: TGTGCCAGCAGTTCCCCCGGGGGGCAGGGAAACACCATATATTTT. It encodes CASSSPGGQGNTIYF.